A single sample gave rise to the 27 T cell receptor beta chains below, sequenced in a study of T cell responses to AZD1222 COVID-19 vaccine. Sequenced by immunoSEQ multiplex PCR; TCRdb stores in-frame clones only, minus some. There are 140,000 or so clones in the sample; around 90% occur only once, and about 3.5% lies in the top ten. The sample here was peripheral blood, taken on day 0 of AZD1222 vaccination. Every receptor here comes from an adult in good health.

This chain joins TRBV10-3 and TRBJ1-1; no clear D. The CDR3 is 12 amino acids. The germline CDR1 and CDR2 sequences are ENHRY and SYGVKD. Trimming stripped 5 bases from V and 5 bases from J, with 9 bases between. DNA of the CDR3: TGTGCCATCAGTCCCTCCAAAACTGAAGCTTTCTTT. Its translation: CAISPSKTEAFF.

In DNA, the CDR3 is TGTGCCAGCAGTTACGACAGGGTGGGGTTTTATTCACCCCTCCACTTT. Translating it yields CASSYDRVGFYSPLHF. This sequence joins TRBV6-5 and TRBJ1-6; TRBD1 matches at 7 bases. Germline trimming cut 2 bases from V and 8 bases from J; bases unmatched to any gene: 9. This CDR3 comprises 16 residues. The germline CDR1 and CDR2 sequences are MNHEY and SVGAGI.

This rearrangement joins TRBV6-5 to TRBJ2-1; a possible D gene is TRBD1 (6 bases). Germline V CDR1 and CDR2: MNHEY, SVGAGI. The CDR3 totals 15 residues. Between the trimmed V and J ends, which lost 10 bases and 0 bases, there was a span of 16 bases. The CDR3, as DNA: TGTGCCACCTCCAGTAGGGGGAGCTCCTACAATGAGCAGTTCTTC. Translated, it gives CATSSRGSSYNEQFF.

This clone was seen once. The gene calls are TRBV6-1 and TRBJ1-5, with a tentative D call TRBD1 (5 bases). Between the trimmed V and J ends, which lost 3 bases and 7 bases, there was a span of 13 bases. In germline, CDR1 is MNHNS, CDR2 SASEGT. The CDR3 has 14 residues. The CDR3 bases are TGTGCCAGCAGTGACAGGGTTGAGGCCCAGCCCCAGCATTTT. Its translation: CASSDRVEAQPQHF.

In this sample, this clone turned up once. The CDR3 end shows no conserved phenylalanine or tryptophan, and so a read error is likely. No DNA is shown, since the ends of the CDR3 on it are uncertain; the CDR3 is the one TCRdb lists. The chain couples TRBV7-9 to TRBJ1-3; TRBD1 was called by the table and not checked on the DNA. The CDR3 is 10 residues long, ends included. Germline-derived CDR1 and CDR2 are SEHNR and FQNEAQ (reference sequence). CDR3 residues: CASSFPGTSL.

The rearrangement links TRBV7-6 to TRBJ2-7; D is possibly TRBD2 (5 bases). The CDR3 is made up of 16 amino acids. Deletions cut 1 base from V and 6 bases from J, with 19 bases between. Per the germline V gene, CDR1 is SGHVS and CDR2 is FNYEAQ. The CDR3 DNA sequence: TGTGCCAGCAGCTTAGTTACGGGGTTGGGGTTCAGCGAGCAGTACTTC. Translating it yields CASSLVTGLGFSEQYF.

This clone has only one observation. Here the CDR3 DNA reads TGTGCCAGCAGTTTTGCGTCAAGTGGGGCCAACGTCCTGACTTTC. It is translated as CASSFASSGANVLTF. The rearrangement uses TRBV27 and TRBJ2-6; D gene unclear. Germline V lookup: CDR1 MNHEY, CDR2 SMNVEV (reference sequence). The V and J ends lost 3 bases and 3 bases respectively, with 9 bases between them. The CDR3 is 15 residues long. Combining the CDR3 with reference TRBV27 and TRBJ2-6 gives the whole variable domain EAQVTQNPRYLITVTGKKLTVTCSQNMNHEYMSWYRQDPGLGLRQIYYSMNVEVTDKGDVPEGYKVSRKEKRNFPLILESPSPNQTSLYFCASSFASSGANVLTFGAGSRLTVL.

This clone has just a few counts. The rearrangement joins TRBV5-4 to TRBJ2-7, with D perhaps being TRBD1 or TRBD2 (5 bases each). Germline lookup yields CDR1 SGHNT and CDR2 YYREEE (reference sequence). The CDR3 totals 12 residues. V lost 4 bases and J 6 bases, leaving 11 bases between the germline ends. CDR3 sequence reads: CASSLDSGEQYF. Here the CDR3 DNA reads TGTGCCAGCAGCCTAGACAGCGGCGAGCAGTACTTC.

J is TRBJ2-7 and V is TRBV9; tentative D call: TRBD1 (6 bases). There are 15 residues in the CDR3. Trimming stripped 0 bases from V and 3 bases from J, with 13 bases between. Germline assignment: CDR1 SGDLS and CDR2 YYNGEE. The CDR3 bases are TGTGCCAGCAGCGTAGACTTAGGCAGGGGCTACGAGCAGTACTTC. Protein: CASSVDLGRGYEQYF.

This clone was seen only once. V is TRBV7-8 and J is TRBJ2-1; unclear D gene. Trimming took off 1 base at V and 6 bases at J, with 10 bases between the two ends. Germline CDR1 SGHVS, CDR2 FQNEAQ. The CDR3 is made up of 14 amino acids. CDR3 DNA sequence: TGTGCCAGCAGCTTAGGTGCCCTTGCCAATGAGCAGTTCTTC. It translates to CASSLGALANEQFF.

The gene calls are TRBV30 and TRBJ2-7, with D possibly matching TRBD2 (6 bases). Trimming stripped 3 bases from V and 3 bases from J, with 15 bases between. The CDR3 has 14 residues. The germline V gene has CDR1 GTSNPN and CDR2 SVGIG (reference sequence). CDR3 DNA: TGTGCCTGGAGGAGGACTAACATCCTCTACGAGCAGTACTTC. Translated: CAWRRTNILYEQYF.

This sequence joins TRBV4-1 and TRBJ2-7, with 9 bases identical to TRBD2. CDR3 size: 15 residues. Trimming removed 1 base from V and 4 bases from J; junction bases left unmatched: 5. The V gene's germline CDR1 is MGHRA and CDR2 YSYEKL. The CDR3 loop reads CASSQVAGALYEQYF. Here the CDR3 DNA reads TGCGCCAGCAGCCAAGTAGCGGGAGCCCTATACGAGCAGTACTTC.

CDR3 bases: TGTGCCAGCAGCTTGTCCGAGACTAGCGTGGCCGGGGAGCTGTTTTTT. Translated, it gives CASSLSETSVAGELFF. The chain links TRBV5-4 to TRBJ2-2, with 8 bases that match TRBD2. CDR1 SGHNT and CDR2 YYREEE come from the germline V gene (reference sequence). With 1 base clipped from V and 6 bases from J, the junction kept 8 bases outside the gene matches. CDR3 length equals 16 residues.

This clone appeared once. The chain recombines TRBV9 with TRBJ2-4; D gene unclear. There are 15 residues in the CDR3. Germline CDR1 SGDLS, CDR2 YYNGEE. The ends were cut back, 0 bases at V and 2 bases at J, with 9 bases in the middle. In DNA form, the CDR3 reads TGTGCCAGCAGCGTAGCTTCGGGCTCCAAAAACATTCAGTACTTC. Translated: CASSVASGSKNIQYF.

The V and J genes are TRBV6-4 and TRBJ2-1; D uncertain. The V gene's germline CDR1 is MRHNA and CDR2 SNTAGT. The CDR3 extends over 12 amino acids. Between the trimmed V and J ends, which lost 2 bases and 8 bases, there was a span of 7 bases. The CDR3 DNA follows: TGTGCCAGCAGTGACATCGGCTATGAGCAGTTCTTC. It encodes CASSDIGYEQFF.

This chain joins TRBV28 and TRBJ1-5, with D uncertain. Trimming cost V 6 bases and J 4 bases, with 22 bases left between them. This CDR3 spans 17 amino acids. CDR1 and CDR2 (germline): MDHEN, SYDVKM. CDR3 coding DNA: TGTGCCAGCAGACAAAAGGGCCTCCGGGTCCGGAATCAGCCCCAGCATTTT. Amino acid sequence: CASRQKGLRVRNQPQHF.

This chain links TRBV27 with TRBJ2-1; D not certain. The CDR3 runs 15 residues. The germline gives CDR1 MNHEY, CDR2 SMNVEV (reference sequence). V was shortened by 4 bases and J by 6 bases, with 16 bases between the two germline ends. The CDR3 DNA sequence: TGTGCCAGCAGTTCACCCCCTTCCGGGCCCAATGAGCAGTTCTTC. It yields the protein CASSSPPSGPNEQFF.

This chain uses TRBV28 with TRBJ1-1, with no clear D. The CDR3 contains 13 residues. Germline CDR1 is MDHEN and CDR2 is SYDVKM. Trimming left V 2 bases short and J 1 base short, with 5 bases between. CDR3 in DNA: TGTGCCAGCAGTTTACTGGCGAACACTGAAGCTTTCTTT. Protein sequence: CASSLLANTEAFF. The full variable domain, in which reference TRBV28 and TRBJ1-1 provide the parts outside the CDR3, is DVKVTQSSRYLVKRTGEKVFLECVQDMDHENMFWYRQDPGLGLRLIYFSYDVKMKEKGDIPEGYSVSREKKERFSLILESASTNQTSMYLCASSLLANTEAFFGQGTRLTVV.

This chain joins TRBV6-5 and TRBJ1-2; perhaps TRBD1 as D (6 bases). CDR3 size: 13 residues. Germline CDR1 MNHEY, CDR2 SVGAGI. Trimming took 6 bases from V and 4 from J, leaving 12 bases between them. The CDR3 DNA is TGTGCCAGCAGCCTGGGACATGCCTATGGCTACACCTTC. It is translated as CASSLGHAYGYTF.

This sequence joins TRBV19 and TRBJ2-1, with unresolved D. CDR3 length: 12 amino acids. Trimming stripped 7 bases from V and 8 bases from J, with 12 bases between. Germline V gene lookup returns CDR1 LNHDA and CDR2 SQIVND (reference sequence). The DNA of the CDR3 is TGTGCCAGTACCTCATCGAGGTATGAGCAGTTCTTC. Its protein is CASTSSRYEQFF.

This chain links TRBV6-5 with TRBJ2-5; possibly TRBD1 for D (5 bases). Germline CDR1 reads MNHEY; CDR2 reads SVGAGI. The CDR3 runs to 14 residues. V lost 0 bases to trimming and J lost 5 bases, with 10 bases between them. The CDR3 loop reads CASSYSGHGETQYF. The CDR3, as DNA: TGTGCCAGCAGTTACTCCGGACACGGGGAGACCCAGTACTTC.

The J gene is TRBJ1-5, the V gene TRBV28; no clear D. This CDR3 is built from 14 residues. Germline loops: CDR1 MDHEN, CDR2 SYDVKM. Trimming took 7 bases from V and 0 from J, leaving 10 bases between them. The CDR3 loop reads CASTLWYSNQPQHF. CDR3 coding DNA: TGTGCCAGCACCCTATGGTATAGCAATCAGCCCCAGCATTTT.

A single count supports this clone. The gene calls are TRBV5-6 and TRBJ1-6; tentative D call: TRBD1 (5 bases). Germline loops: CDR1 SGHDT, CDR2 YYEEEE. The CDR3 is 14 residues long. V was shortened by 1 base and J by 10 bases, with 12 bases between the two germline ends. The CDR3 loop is CASSLWGGGSPLHF. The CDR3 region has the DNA TGTGCCAGCAGCTTGTGGGGGGGAGGATCACCCCTCCACTTT.

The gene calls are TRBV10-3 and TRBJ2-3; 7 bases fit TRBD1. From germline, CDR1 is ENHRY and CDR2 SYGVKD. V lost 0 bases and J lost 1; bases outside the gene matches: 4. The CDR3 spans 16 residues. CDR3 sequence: CAISESETGGTDTQYF. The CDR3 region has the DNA TGTGCCATCAGTGAGTCAGAAACAGGGGGCACAGATACGCAGTATTTT.

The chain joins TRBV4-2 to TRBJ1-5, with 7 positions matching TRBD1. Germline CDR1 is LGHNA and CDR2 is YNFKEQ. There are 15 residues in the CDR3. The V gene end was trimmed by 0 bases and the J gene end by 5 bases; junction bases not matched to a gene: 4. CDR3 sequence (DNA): TGTGCCAGCAGCCAAGATTCGGGGACAGATCAGCCCCAGCATTTT. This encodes CASSQDSGTDQPQHF.

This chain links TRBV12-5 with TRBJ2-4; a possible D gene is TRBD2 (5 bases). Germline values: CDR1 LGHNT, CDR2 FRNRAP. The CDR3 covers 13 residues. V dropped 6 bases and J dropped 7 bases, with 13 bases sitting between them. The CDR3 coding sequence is TGTGCTAGTGGGACGGGAAAACGGAACATTCAGTACTTC. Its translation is CASGTGKRNIQYF.

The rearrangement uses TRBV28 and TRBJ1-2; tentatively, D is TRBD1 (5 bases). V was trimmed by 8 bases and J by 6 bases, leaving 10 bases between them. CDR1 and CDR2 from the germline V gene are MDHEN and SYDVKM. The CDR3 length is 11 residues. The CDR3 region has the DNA TGTGCCAGCGCAGGGAACAATGGCTACACCTTC. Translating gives CASAGNNGYTF.